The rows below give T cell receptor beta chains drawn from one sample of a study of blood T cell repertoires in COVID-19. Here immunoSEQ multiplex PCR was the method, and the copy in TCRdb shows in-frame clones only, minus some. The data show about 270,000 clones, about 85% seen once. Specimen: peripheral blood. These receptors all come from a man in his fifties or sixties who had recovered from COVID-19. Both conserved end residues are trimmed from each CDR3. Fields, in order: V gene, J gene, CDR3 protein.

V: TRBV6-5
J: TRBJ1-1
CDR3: ASSYGDSLRTEAF

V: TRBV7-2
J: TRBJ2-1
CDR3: ASSLESGGVNNEQF

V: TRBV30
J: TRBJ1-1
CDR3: AWSVRAGGTEAF

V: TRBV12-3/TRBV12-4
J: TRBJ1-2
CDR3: ASSVGHRGS

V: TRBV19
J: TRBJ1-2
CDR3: ASTPGQGANYGYT

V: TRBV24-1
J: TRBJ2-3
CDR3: ATSDFRTSGGTDTQY

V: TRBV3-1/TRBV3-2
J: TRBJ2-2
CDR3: ASSPRGGEGGGELF

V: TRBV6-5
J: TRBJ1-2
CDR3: ASRPGTGDRYGYT

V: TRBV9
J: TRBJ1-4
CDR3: ASSVKQGEKLF

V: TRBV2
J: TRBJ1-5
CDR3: ASSGRTGLGNQPQH

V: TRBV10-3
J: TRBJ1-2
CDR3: AISREFLSGYT

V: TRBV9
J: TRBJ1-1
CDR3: ASSVAVRESEAF

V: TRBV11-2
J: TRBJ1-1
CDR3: ASSLTGQGFTEAF

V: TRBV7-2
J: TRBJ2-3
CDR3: ASSFRRLAASTDTQY

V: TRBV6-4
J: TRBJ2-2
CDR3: ASSDSPDRGLDGELF

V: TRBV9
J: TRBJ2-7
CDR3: ASSPRVRGPSYEQY

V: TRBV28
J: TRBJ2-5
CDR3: ASSFPGGDQETQY

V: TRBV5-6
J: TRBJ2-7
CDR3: ASSPPGTGRYEQY

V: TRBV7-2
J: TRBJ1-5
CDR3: ASSLQQGALGQPQH

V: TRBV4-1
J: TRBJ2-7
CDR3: ASSQQTGYEQY

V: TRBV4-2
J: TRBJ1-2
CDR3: ASSQDPNRDNPYGYT

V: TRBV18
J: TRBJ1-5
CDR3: ASSPLDARAGVYQPQH

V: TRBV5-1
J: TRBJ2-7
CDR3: ASSLMGSSYEQY

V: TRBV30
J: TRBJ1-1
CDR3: AWRNFQNTEAF

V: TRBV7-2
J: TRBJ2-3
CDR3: ASSWDSRIDTQY

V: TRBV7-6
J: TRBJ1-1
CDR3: ASSQRSGTESGTEAF

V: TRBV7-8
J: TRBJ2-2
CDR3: ASSLAAAVSGELF

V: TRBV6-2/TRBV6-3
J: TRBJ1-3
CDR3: ASSYFGRLNTIY

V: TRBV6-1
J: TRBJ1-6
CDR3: ASSESGPRSNSPLH

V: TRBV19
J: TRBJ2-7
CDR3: ASSMGQIHYEQY

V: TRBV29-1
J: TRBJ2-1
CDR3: SVASGGGNEQF

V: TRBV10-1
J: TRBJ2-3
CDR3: ASSAASGTDTQY

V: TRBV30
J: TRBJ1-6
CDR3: AWSGESSYNSPLH

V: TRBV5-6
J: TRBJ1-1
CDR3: ASSRRTGGGAF

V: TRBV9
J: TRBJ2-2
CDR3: ASSPPTSPGELF

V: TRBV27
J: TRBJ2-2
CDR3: ASSLEGGPGELF

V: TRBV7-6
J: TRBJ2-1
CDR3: ASSYAGGKMANEQF

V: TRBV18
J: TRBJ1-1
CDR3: ASSPPRSSNTEAF

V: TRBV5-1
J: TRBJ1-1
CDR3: ASSSPGRPEAF

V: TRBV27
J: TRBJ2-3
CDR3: ASSLWTSGVTDTQY

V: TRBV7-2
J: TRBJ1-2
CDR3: ASRRSGYGYT